The subject of this entry is one TCR beta chain. Other DNA sequences from this sample encode an identical CDR3 as well. These data originate in a study of blood T cell repertoires in COVID-19. V was clipped by 2 bases and J by 3 bases; unmatched bases: 3. Germline V gene data show CDR1 as KGHSH and CDR2 as LQKENI. The CDR3 covers 14 residues. Produced via immunoSEQ multiplex PCR; TCRdb's table is partial and in-frame only. The data show fewer than 350,000 clones, roughly 90% seen once. The clonotype was recovered from a woman aged 55-70 years with COVID-19, enrolled during active disease. The sequenced sample was peripheral blood. The genes are TRBV18 and TRBJ2-7; TRBD1 matches 8 bases. Here the CDR3 DNA reads TGTGCCAGCTCACCAGGGACAGGAGGCTACGAGCAGTACTTC. This translates into CASSPGTGGYEQYF.